This TCR beta chain was obtained from a study of cytomegalovirus exposure and HLA in healthy donors. Study context: There were 350 to 400 genotyped donors. Of these, 75% to 85% fell in the genetic ancestry cluster associated with self-reported Caucasian donors.

Germline CDR1 and CDR2: MNHEY and SVGAGI. Trimming took 5 bases from V and 1 from J, leaving 11 bases between them. The CDR3 extends over 15 amino acids. The study's findings and limits: Serostatus for CMV was the only available immune exposure information. Associated with cytomegalovirus, according to the listing, were 150 to 200 TCR beta chains.

With regard to this clone: Its antigen is still unknown.

Primers included in the PCR were 60 Vbeta and 13 Jbeta primers. Profiled with immunoSEQ multiplex PCR; TCRdb holds only in-frame clones, not every one. The table includes about 150,000 clones, around 83% detected once. This TCR was recovered from a woman aged 18-29 years in good health and CMV-seronegative. Sequenced material: PBMCs. The chain joins TRBV6-5 to TRBJ2-2, with a weak D call TRBD2 (6 bases). The CDR3 loop reads CASSVSGENTGELFF. In nucleotides, the CDR3 is TGTGCCAGCAGTGTTTCGGGGGAGAACACCGGGGAGCTGTTTTTT.